Presented here are 12 T cell receptor beta chains from one specimen sequenced in a study of cytomegalovirus exposure and HLA in healthy donors. PCR involved 60 Vbeta and 13 Jbeta primers. Measured with immunoSEQ multiplex PCR; TCRdb has only the in-frame clones, and not every one. Among 170,000 or so clones listed, around 78% were seen once. What was sequenced was PBMCs. These TCRs come from a woman aged 45-65 years in good health and CMV-seropositive.

CDR3 residues: CASSRYIQGGNTEAFF. In DNA, the CDR3 is TGCGCCAGCAGCCGCTATATACAAGGAGGGAACACTGAAGCTTTCTTT. This rearrangement joins TRBV4-3 to TRBJ1-1; D call uncertain. Germline CDR1 reads LGHNA; CDR2 reads YSLEER. This CDR3 has 16 amino acids. Trimming removed 4 bases from V and 1 base from J, with 16 bases in between.

The CDR3 sequence: CASSLRTSGTYYEQYF. CDR3 bases: TGTGCCAGCAGTTTAAGGACTAGCGGGACCTACTACGAGCAGTACTTC. The chain couples TRBV28 to TRBJ2-7; TRBD2 aligns across 12 bases. The CDR3 has 16 amino acids. CDR1 is MDHEN, CDR2 SYDVKM, per germline. The V gene end was trimmed by 2 bases and the J gene end by 3 bases; junction bases not matched to a gene: 5.

The sample holds a few counts of this clone. J is TRBJ1-3 and V is TRBV12-5, with D unclear. Germline V lookup: CDR1 LGHNT, CDR2 FRNRAP. The CDR3 sequence is 15 residues long. The V end was cut by 1 base, the J end by 3 bases, with 10 bases between. The CDR3 nucleotides read TGTGCTAGTGGTTTGGCCGCGCGTTATGGAAACACCATATATTTT. It is translated as CASGLAARYGNTIYF.

The V gene is TRBV5-1, the J gene TRBJ2-1; TRBD2 matches 9 bases. This CDR3 region has 16 residues. Per the germline V gene, CDR1 is SGHRS and CDR2 is YFSETQ. The V and J ends lost 2 bases and 10 bases, in that order; junction bases with no gene match: 13. CDR3 bases: TGCGCCAGCAGCTTACTCGGGGGTAGCGGGGGACAGGAGCAGTTCTTC. As protein: CASSLLGGSGGQEQFF.

The chain recombines TRBV4-3 with TRBJ2-4, with D tentatively TRBD1 (7 bases). The V end was cut by 0 bases, the J end by 12 bases, with 21 bases between. The CDR3 has 16 residues. Germline V lookup: CDR1 LGHNA, CDR2 YSLEER. CDR3 bases: TGCGCCAGCAGCCAAGATCTGAGGGGTACGGGGGACAGTCAGTACTTC. Protein: CASSQDLRGTGDSQYF.

This CDR3 reads CASRSVERAYEQYF. CDR3 nucleotide sequence: TGTGCCAGCAGGTCGGTGGAGAGAGCCTACGAGCAGTACTTC. The chain couples TRBV6-5 to TRBJ2-7; D is uncertain. Germline V lookup: CDR1 MNHEY, CDR2 SVGAGI. V lost 6 bases to trimming and J lost 2 bases, with 14 bases between them. The CDR3 has 14 residues.

This rearrangement joins TRBV9 to TRBJ1-1; D perhaps matches TRBD1 (6 bases). The germline V gene encodes CDR1 SGDLS and CDR2 YYNGEE. The CDR3 spans 14 residues. V was cut by 2 bases and J by 3 bases, with 11 bases left in between. The CDR3 protein is CASSVRGVDTEAFF. The CDR3 region has the DNA TGTGCCAGCAGCGTCAGGGGCGTGGACACTGAAGCTTTCTTT.

This sequence joins TRBV6-5 and TRBJ2-1, with TRBD2 identical over 13 bases. Germline V CDR1 and CDR2: MNHEY, SVGAGI. V shed 6 bases and J 7 bases; nucleotides not matched to a gene: 3. The CDR3 is 14 amino acids. CDR3 sequence: CASRRTSGRNEQFF. Here the CDR3 DNA reads TGTGCCAGCAGGCGGACTAGCGGGAGAAATGAGCAGTTCTTC.

This clone was seen once. The CDR3 loop is CSVELRRTGGLDEQFF. The CDR3 DNA follows: TGCAGCGTTGAATTAAGGAGGACAGGGGGCCTCGATGAGCAGTTCTTC. The V gene is TRBV29-1, the J gene TRBJ2-1, with TRBD1 identical over 11 bases. V dropped 2 bases and J dropped 8; count of bases not matched to a gene: 11. Germline V lookup: CDR1 SQVTM, CDR2 ANQGSEA. CDR3 length: 16 amino acids.

J is TRBJ1-4 and V is TRBV5-4; 10 bases map to TRBD1. CDR1 is SGHNT, CDR2 YYREEE, per germline (reference sequence). CDR3 length: 14 amino acids. Germline trimming cut 3 bases from V and 8 bases from J; bases unmatched to any gene: 4. This chain's CDR3 is CASSWDRGGEKLFF. CDR3 bases: TGTGCCAGCAGCTGGGACAGGGGAGGGGAAAAACTGTTTTTT.

CDR3 sequence (DNA): TGTGCCAGTAGTATCCTCGGAGAGGGCAATCAGCCCCAGCATTTT. It is translated as CASSILGEGNQPQHF. This chain connects TRBV19 to TRBJ1-5; D ambiguous. Germline CDR1 and CDR2: LNHDA and SQIVND (reference sequence). The CDR3 sequence is 15 residues long. V was shortened by 3 bases and J by 2 bases, with 11 bases between the two germline ends.

As to this clone: This sample includes further DNA sequences coding for the same CDR3. The rearrangement uses TRBV9 and TRBJ2-5; TRBD1 might be the D (6 bases). V was clipped by 2 bases and J by 1 base, with 9 bases between them. Germline CDR1 SGDLS, CDR2 YYNGEE. The CDR3 is made up of 14 amino acids. The CDR3 loop is CASSVGQPQETQYF. CDR3 DNA: TGTGCCAGCAGCGTCGGACAGCCCCAAGAGACCCAGTACTTC.